This T cell receptor beta chain stems from a study of shared clonotypes between healthy human individuals. Background on the study: The donor group consisted of two women and a few men, aged 18 to 49.

This clone was seen only once. In the naive CD8 group, cells lacked CD45RO and were positively selected for CCR7, so terminally differentiated effector memory CD45RA+ cells were left out. Replicate PCRs run on sorted subsets employed 200 ng DNA, roughly 30,000 T cell genomes. Sequencing used immunoSEQ multiplex PCR; TCRdb keeps in-frame clones, though not all of them. The sample gives under 850,000 clones, 80% to 95% of which show up once; less than 25% is in the top ten. Germline CDR1 is MNHEY and CDR2 is SMNVEV (reference sequence). The CDR3 has 17 residues. V was cut by 5 bases and J by 0 bases, with 17 bases left in between.

The receptor's source is a man aged 30 to 45 in good health. The source material was naive CD8+ T cells sorted from blood. The V and J genes are TRBV27 and TRBJ1-5; D gene uncertain. The CDR3 sequence is CASSKGSIGNSNQPQHF. In nucleotides, the CDR3 is TGTGCCAGCAGTAAGGGATCAATCGGGAATAGCAATCAGCCCCAGCATTTT.